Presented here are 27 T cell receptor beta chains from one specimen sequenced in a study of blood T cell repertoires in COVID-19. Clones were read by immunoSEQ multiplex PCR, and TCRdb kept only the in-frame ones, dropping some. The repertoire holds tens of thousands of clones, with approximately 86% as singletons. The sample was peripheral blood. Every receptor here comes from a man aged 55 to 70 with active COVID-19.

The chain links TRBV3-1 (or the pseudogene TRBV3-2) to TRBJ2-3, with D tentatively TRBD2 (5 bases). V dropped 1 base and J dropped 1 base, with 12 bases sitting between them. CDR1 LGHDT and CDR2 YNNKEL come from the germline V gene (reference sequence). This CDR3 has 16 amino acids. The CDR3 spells CASSQVYGVGTDTQYF. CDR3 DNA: TGTGCCAGCAGCCAAGTGTACGGGGTGGGCACAGATACGCAGTATTTT.

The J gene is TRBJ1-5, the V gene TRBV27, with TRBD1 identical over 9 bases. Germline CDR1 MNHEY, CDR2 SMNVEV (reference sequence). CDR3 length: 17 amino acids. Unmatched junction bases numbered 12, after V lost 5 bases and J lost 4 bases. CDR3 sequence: CASSRSPGQGWNQPQHF. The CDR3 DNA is TGTGCCAGCAGTCGTTCTCCGGGACAGGGTTGGAATCAGCCCCAGCATTTT.

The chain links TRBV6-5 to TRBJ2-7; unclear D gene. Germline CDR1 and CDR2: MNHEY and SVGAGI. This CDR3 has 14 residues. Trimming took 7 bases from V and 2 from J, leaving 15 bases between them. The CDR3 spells CASIRGMPAYEQYF. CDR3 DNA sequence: TGTGCCAGCATACGAGGCATGCCAGCCTACGAGCAGTACTTC.

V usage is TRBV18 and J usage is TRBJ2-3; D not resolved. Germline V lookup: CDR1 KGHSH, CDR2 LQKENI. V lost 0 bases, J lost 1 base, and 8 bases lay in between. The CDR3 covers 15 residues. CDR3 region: CASSPPGSGTDTQYF. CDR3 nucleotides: TGTGCCAGCTCACCACCGGGCAGTGGCACAGATACGCAGTATTTT.

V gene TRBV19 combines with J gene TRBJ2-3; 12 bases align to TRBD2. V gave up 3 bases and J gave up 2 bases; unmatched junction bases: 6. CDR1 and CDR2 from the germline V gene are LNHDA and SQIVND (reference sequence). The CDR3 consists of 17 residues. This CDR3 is CASSIGLAGGNTDTQYF. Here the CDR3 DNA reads TGTGCCAGTAGTATTGGCCTAGCGGGGGGGAACACAGATACGCAGTATTTT.

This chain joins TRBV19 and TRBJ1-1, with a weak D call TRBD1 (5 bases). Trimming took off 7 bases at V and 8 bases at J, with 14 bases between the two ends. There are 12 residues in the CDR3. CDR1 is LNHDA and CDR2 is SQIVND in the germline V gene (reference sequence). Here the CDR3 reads CASTRGTVEAFF. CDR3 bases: TGTGCCAGTACTAGGGGAACAGTAGAAGCTTTCTTT. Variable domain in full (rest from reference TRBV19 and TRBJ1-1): DGGITQSPKYLFRKEGQNVTLSCEQNLNHDAMYWYRQDPGQGLRLIYYSQIVNDFQKGDIAEGYSVSREKKESFPLTVTSAQKNPTAFYLCASTRGTVEAFFGQGTRLTVV.

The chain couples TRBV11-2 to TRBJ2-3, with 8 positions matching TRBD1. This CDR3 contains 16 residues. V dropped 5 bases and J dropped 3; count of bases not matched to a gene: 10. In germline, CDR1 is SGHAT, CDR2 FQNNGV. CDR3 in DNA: TGTGCCAGCAGCCCCTCTGGACAGGGTGGGACAGATACGCAGTATTTT. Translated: CASSPSGQGGTDTQYF.

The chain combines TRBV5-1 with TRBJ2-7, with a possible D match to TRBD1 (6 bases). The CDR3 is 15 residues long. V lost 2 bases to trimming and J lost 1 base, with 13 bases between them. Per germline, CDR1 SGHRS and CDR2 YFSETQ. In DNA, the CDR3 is TGCGCCAGCAGCTTTCAGGGGTTGGGTTCCTACGAGCAGTACTTC. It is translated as CASSFQGLGSYEQYF.

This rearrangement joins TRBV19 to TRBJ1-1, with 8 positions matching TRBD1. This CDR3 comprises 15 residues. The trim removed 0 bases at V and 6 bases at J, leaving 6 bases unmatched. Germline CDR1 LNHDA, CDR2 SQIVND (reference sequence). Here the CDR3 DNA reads TGTGCCAGTAGTATAGAGAGGACAGGGCTCCCTGAAGCTTTCTTT. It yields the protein CASSIERTGLPEAFF.

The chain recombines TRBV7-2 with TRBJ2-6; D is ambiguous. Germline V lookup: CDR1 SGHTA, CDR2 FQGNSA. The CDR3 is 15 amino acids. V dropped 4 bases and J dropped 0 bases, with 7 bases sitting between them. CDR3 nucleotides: TGTGCCAGCAGCTACGACACCTCTGGGGCCAACGTCCTGACTTTC. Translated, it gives CASSYDTSGANVLTF.

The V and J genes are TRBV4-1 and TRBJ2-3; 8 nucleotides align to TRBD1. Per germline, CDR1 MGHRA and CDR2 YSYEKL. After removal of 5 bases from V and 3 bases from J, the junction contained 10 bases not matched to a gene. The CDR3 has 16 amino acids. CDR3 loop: CASSADRGLGTDTQYF. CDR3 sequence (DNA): TGCGCCAGCAGCGCCGACAGGGGCCTAGGGACAGATACGCAGTATTTT.

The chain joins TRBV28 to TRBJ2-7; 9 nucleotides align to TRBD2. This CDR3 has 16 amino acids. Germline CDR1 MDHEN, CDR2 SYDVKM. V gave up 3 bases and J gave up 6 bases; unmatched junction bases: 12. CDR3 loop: CASSLGGGASVLEQYF. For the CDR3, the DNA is TGTGCCAGCAGTTTGGGCGGGGGGGCCTCTGTCCTCGAGCAGTACTTC. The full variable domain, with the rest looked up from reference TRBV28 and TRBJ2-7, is DVKVTQSSRYLVKRTGEKVFLECVQDMDHENMFWYRQDPGLGLRLIYFSYDVKMKEKGDIPEGYSVSREKKERFSLILESASTNQTSMYLCASSLGGGASVLEQYFGPGTRLTVT.

CDR3 residues: CASVGGVGNQPQHF. The CDR3 nucleotides are TGTGCCAGCGTAGGGGGGGTGGGCAATCAGCCCCAGCATTTT. The J gene is TRBJ1-5, the V gene TRBV2, with D possibly being TRBD1 (6 bases). The CDR3 spans 14 residues. The V end was cut by 8 bases, the J end by 2 bases, with 13 bases between. Germline V CDR1 and CDR2: SNHLY, FYNNEI.

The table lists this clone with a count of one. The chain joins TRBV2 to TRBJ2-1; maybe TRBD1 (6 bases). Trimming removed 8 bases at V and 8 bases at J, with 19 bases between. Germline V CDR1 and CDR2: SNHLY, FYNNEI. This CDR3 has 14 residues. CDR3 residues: CASSEPGVIDEQFF. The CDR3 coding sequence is TGTGCCAGCTCAGAGCCAGGGGTAATAGATGAGCAGTTCTTC.

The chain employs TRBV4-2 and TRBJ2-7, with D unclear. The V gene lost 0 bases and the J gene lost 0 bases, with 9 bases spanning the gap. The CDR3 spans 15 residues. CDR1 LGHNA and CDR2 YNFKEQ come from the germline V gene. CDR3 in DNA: TGTGCCAGCAGCCAAGATAGCTCTGGCTCCTACGAGCAGTACTTC. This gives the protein CASSQDSSGSYEQYF.

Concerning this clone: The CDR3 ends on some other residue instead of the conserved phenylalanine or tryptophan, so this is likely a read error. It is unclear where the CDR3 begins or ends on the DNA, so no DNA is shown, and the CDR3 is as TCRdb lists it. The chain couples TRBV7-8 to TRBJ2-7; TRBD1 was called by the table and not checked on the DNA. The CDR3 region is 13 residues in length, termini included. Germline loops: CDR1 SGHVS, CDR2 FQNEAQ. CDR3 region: CASSPSTGGALRP.

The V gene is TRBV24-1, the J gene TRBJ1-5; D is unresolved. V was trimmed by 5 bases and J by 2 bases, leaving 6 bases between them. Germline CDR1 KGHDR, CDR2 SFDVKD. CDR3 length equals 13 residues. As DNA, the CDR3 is TGTGCCACCAGTGCGCAGGGCAATCAGCCCCAGCATTTT. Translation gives CATSAQGNQPQHF.

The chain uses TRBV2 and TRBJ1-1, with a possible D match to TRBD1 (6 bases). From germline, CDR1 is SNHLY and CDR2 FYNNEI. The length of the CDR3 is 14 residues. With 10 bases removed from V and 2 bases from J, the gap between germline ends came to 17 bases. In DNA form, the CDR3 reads TGTGCCATGACAGGAATTTTACCAAACACTGAAGCTTTCTTT. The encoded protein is CAMTGILPNTEAFF.

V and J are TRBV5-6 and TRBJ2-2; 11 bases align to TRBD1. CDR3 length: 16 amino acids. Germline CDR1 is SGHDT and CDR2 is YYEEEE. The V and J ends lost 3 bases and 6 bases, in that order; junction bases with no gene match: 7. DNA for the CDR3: TGTGCCAGCAGCTGGAGGGACAGGGGGTACCCCGGGGAGCTGTTTTTT. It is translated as CASSWRDRGYPGELFF.

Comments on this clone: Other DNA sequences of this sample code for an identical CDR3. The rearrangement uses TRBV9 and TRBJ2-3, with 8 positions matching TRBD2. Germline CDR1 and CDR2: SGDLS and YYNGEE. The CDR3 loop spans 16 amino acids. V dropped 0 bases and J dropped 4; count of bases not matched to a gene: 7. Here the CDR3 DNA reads TGTGCCAGCAGCGTAGCGGGCCTAGCGGGTGCAGATACGCAGTATTTT. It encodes CASSVAGLAGADTQYF.

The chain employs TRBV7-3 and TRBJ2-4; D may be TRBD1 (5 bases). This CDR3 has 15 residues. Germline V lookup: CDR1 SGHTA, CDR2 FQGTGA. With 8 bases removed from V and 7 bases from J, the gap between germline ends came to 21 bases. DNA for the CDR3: TGTGCCAGCTCTTTAACCCCCTCAGGGCCCAACATTCAGTACTTC. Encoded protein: CASSLTPSGPNIQYF.

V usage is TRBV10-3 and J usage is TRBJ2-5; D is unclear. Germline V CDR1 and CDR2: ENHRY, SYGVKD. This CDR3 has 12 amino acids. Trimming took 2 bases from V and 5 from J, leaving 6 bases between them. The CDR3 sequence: CAISERVETQYF. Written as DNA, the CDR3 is TGTGCCATCAGTGAGAGAGTTGAGACCCAGTACTTC.

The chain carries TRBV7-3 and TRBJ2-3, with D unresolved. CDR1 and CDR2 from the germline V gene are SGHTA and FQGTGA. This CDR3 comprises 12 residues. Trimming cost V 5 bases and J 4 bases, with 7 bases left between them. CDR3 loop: CASSENSDTQYF. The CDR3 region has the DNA TGTGCCAGCAGCGAGAACTCAGATACGCAGTATTTT.

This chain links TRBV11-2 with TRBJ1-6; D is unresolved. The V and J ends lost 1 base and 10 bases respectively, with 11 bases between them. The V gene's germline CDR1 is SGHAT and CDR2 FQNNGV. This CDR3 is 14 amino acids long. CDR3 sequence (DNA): TGTGCCAGCAGCTTAGCGCGAGCTGCCTCACCCCTCCACTTT. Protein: CASSLARAASPLHF.

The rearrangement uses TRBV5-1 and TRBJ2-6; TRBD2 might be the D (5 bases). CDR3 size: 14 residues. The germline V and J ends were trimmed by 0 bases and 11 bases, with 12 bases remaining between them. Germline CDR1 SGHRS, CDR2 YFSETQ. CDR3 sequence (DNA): TGCGCCAGCAGCTTGGGGAGAGGGTGGGACGTCCTGACTTTC. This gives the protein CASSLGRGWDVLTF.

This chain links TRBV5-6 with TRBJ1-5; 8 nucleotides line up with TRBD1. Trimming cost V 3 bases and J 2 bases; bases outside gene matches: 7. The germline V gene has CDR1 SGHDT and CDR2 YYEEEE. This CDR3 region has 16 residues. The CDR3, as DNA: TGTGCCAGCAGCTGGACAGGGCGCGGAGGCAATCAGCCCCAGCATTTT. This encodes CASSWTGRGGNQPQHF.

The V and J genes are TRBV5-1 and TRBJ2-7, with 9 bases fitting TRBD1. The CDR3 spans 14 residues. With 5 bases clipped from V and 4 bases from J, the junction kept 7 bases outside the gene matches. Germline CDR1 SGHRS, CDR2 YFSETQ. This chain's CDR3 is CASRARTGAYEQYF. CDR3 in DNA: TGCGCCAGCAGGGCGCGGACAGGGGCGTACGAGCAGTACTTC.